These T cell receptor beta chains were read from a single sample in a study of TIL therapy for anti-PD-1-resistant metastatic lung cancer. Only in-frame clones appear in the TCRdb table, and some are missing; sequencing was by immunoSEQ multiplex PCR. The repertoire consists of about 19,000 clones, with 75% to 80% occurring once and the leading ten covering around 7.4%. The specimen comprised blood, sampled at baseline. The receptors derive from a person between 25 and 79 years old with non-small cell lung cancer. Each CDR3 is given without its conserved first and last residue.

cdr3_length j_call v_call cdr3_aa
13 TRBJ1-1 TRBV19 ASSTGSRMNTEAF
10 TRBJ2-7 TRBV12-3/TRBV12-4 ASSTGPYEQY
12 TRBJ1-1 TRBV30 AWSVRGLNTEAF
13 TRBJ2-7 TRBV7-2 ASSLAGARNYEQY
10 TRBJ2-1 TRBV2 ASSDGRYEQF
12 TRBJ2-6 TRBV27 ASSTLSGANVLT
13 TRBJ1-2 TRBV3-1/TRBV3-2 ASSPTGGVLNGYT
11 TRBJ2-3 TRBV24-1 ATTSANTDTQY
12 TRBJ2-7 TRBV5-8 ASSLTQRTYEQY
11 TRBJ1-3 TRBV30 AWSFVSGNTIY
14 TRBJ2-7 TRBV12-5 ASGLATGDRGYEQY
12 TRBJ2-1 TRBV5-4 ASSFGGSLGEQF
13 TRBJ1-1 TRBV18 ASSPSDRGNTEAF
13 TRBJ1-6 TRBV30 AWSVLGSYNSPLH
11 TRBJ1-1 TRBV6-5 ASSPLTLTEAF
12 TRBJ2-7 TRBV3-1/TRBV3-2 ASSQIAGNHEQY
13 TRBJ2-5 TRBV2 ASSEDRARGETQY
16 TRBJ1-2 TRBV7-6 ASSPGSRRQGPFYGYT
12 TRBJ1-5 TRBV24-1 ATGGRGGNQPQH